The rows below give T cell receptor beta chains drawn from one sample of a study of T cell responses to AZD1222 COVID-19 vaccine. Only in-frame clones appear in the TCRdb table, and some are missing; sequencing was by immunoSEQ multiplex PCR. Of approximately 110,000 clones listed, about 85% are singletons. Sequencing used peripheral blood, obtained on day 0 of AZD1222 vaccination. Every receptor here comes from an adult in good health. Both conserved end residues are part of each CDR3. The D gene is left open where the match is weak. Not every row has a clone size; where given, it reads once, few, many or a size class.

J: TRBJ2-1; size: .; V: TRBV20-1; D: .; DNA: TGCAGTGCTAGTTTTCATTTTCTGGATTCCTCCTACAATGAGCAGTTCTTC; CDR3: CSASFHFLDSSYNEQFF
J: TRBJ1-4; size: once; V: TRBV5-6; D: .; DNA: TGTGCCAGCACGTTCCTACTTCGGAGGGATGAAAAACTGTTTTTT; CDR3: CASTFLLRRDEKLFF
J: TRBJ1-3; size: .; V: TRBV5-1; D: TRBD1; DNA: TGCGCCAGCAGCAATGGGACAGCTGGAAACACCATATATTTT; CDR3: CASSNGTAGNTIYF
J: TRBJ2-1; size: .; V: TRBV7-8; D: .; DNA: TGTGCCAGCAGTCTTATCCCGTACAATGAGCAGTTCTTC; CDR3: CASSLIPYNEQFF
J: TRBJ2-3; size: once; V: TRBV12-5; D: .; DNA: TGTGCTAGTGGCACAGATACGCAGTATTTT; CDR3: CASGTDTQYF
J: TRBJ2-1; size: .; V: TRBV9; D: TRBD2; DNA: TGTGCCAGCAGCGACCACGGGACTAGCGGCCTACGGGAGCAGTTCTTC; CDR3: CASSDHGTSGLREQFF
J: TRBJ2-7; size: once; V: TRBV11-3; D: .; DNA: TGTGCCAGCAGCCCAAACAGGGTCGCCTACGAGCAGTACTTC; CDR3: CASSPNRVAYEQYF
J: TRBJ2-3; size: .; V: TRBV5-1; D: .; DNA: TGCGCCAGCAGCTTGGCCGGTCGAACAGATACGCAGTATTTT; CDR3: CASSLAGRTDTQYF
J: TRBJ2-2; size: .; V: TRBV11-3; D: .; DNA: TGTGCCAGCAGCCCCGACGGGGAGCTGTTTTTT; CDR3: CASSPDGELFF
J: TRBJ2-5; size: few; V: TRBV12-3/TRBV12-4; D: .; DNA: TGTGCCAGCAGTTTGAGTGGAACAGAGACCCAGTACTTC; CDR3: CASSLSGTETQYF
J: TRBJ1-4; size: .; V: TRBV6-6; D: .; DNA: TGTGCCAGCAGCCGTCGGAATAATGAAAAACTGTTTTTT; CDR3: CASSRRNNEKLFF
J: TRBJ2-1; size: .; V: TRBV7-8; D: .; DNA: TGTGCCAGCAGCCACCCGGGGAATGAGCAGTTCTTC; CDR3: CASSHPGNEQFF
J: TRBJ2-7; size: .; V: TRBV5-5; D: .; DNA: TGTGCCAGCAGCCAGGGCGTAGCGGTATACGAGCAGTACTTC; CDR3: CASSQGVAVYEQYF
J: TRBJ1-2; size: .; V: TRBV24-1; D: .; DNA: TGTGCCACCAGTGATTTGGCAGGGTTTTCTGGCTACACCTTC; CDR3: CATSDLAGFSGYTF
J: TRBJ2-7; size: .; V: TRBV7-6; D: .; DNA: TGTGCCAGCAGTCATTTGGGGGCCTACGAGCAGTACTTC; CDR3: CASSHLGAYEQYF
J: TRBJ2-1; size: .; V: TRBV6-1; D: TRBD1; DNA: TGTGCCAGCAGTGAGAGTTCCGGGACAGCATACAATGAGCAGTTCTTC; CDR3: CASSESSGTAYNEQFF
J: TRBJ2-5; size: .; V: TRBV12-3/TRBV12-4; D: .; DNA: TGTGCCAGCAGTTTATATCGGGAGACCCAGTACTTC; CDR3: CASSLYRETQYF
J: TRBJ2-3; size: .; V: TRBV4-3; D: TRBD2; DNA: TGCGCCAGCAGCCAAGAGGTCATAGCGGGGGTCAGCACAGATACGCAGTATTTT; CDR3: CASSQEVIAGVSTDTQYF
J: TRBJ1-1; size: .; V: TRBV6-2/TRBV6-3; D: .; DNA: TGTGCCAGCAGTTATAGTCTCAACACTGAAGCTTTCTTT; CDR3: CASSYSLNTEAFF